The T cell receptor beta chain described here comes from a study of T cells in Graves' hyperthyroidism and ophthalmopathy. In the study overall: At initial diagnosis, before any treatment had begun, peripheral blood was obtained. Study-wide findings and caveats: The model predicted ophthalmopathy a median around six months before onset. Most thyroid clonotypes with frequency above 0.001 were detected in blood.

This CDR3 region has 13 residues. Deletions cut 4 bases from V and 4 bases from J, with 11 bases between. The germline V gene has CDR1 SEHNR and CDR2 FQNEAQ (reference sequence). The table lists this clonotype with many counts. Its antigen is undetermined. Template material for amplifying TCR beta CDR3 regions consisted of RNA transcripts. Using the HTBI primer set, a first-round RT-PCR was run on the TCR CDR3. One entry per CDR3 protein, called by TCRdb with MiXCR from the multiplex PCR reads. The table includes more than 150,000 distinct CDR3 sequences, approximately 15% detected once. The chain has TRBV7-9 and TRBJ2-7; D is undetermined. This receptor was obtained from a woman aged 50 to 65 with Graves' hyperthyroidism. Sequencing was done on a sample of blood. The CDR3 nucleotides are TGTGCCAGCAGCTCACCAAGTCAGTACGAGCAGTACTTC. It translates to CASSSPSQYEQYF.